Listed here are 23 T cell receptor beta chains from one sample, sequenced in a study of shared clonotypes between healthy human individuals (dated by TCRdb to between 2020 and 2021). For the CD8 naive samples, CD45RO-negative cells were positively selected for CCR7, yielding a CD45RA+CCR7+ population from which TemRA cells were excluded. Library construction relied on the immunoSEQ multiplex PCR assay. The table comes from immuneACCESS by way of TCRdb, which keeps in-frame sequences with V and J called. Part of the clones is missing from these tables; in studies checked, under half for an unresolved V gene and the rest for unknown reasons. The sample has about 2 million clones on record, about 95% of them singletons. The top ten constitute roughly 1% of the sample. The sample taken for sequencing was naive CD8+ T cells sorted from blood. According to the study, the label for this sample's cell subset or site signals: CD45RA+CCR7+. The origin of the receptors is a man aged 18 to 29 in good health.

The rearrangement links TRBV13 to TRBJ1-4; 7 positions match TRBD1. V lost 5 bases and J lost 12; bases outside the gene matches: 6. The CDR3 consists of 12 residues. The germline V gene encodes CDR1 PRHDT and CDR2 FYEKMQ (reference sequence). The CDR3 loop is CASSLTGEELFF. CDR3 bases: TGTGCCAGCAGCCTTACAGGGGAAGAACTGTTTTTT.

V is TRBV10-1 and J is TRBJ2-7, with D perhaps matching TRBD1 or TRBD2 (5 bases each). CDR1 WNHNN and CDR2 SYGVQD come from the germline V gene (reference sequence). The germline V and J ends were trimmed by 6 bases and 4 bases, with 16 bases remaining between them. The CDR3 is made up of 14 amino acids. The CDR3 loop reads CASSERGREYEQYF. Here the CDR3 DNA reads TGCGCCAGCAGCGAAAGGGGACGGGAATACGAGCAGTACTTC.

V gene TRBV28 combines with J gene TRBJ1-2, with no clear D. V lost 2 bases and J 4 bases, leaving 2 bases between the germline ends. CDR3 length: 11 amino acids. Germline V gene lookup returns CDR1 MDHEN and CDR2 SYDVKM. CDR3 sequence (DNA): TGTGCCAGCAGTTTAGCCTATGGCTACACCTTC. Its translation: CASSLAYGYTF.

This clone showed up just a few times. The sample has other DNA sequences that encode this CDR3 too. The chain joins TRBV7-8 to TRBJ1-5; D unresolved. With 1 base removed from V and 0 bases from J, the gap between germline ends came to 4 bases. CDR1 and CDR2 from the germline V gene are SGHVS and FQNEAQ. The CDR3 contains 14 residues. The CDR3 coding sequence is TGTGCCAGCAGCTTAGGGGATAGCAATCAGCCCCAGCATTTT. It yields the protein CASSLGDSNQPQHF.

This chain uses TRBV4-3 with TRBJ1-1; D might be TRBD1 (5 bases). CDR3 length: 19 residues. V lost 0 bases and J lost 3, with 23 bases in between. Germline lookup yields CDR1 LGHNA and CDR2 YSLEER. The DNA of the CDR3 is TGCGCCAGCAGCCAAGATGTTTCGGGGGAAACGCGCGTGTACACTGAAGCTTTCTTT. Amino acids: CASSQDVSGETRVYTEAFF.

This clone was seen just once. The sample carries other DNA sequences with the same CDR3. The chain combines TRBV10-3 with TRBJ2-5; D might be TRBD1 or TRBD2, each matching 5 bases. Between the trimmed V and J ends, which lost 6 bases and 1 base, there was a span of 9 bases. Germline CDR1 is ENHRY and CDR2 is SYGVKD. The CDR3 has 13 residues. DNA of the CDR3: TGTGCCATCAGGGGACCGTCCCAAGAGACCCAGTACTTC. It codes for CAIRGPSQETQYF.

V gene TRBV6-5 combines with J gene TRBJ2-1; 8 bases agree with TRBD2. After removal of 8 bases from V and 9 bases from J, the junction contained 9 bases not matched to a gene. CDR3 length equals 13 residues. Germline values: CDR1 MNHEY, CDR2 SVGAGI. CDR3: CASGPYSGTEQFF. The CDR3 region has the DNA TGTGCCAGCGGACCTTATAGCGGGACTGAGCAGTTCTTC.

Only one count was recorded for this clone. V is TRBV19 and J is TRBJ2-1; D ambiguous. Germline V CDR1 and CDR2: LNHDA, SQIVND (reference sequence). The CDR3 runs to 16 residues. Trimming took off 7 bases at V and 1 base at J, with 17 bases between the two ends. This chain's CDR3 is CASTAGLQRSYNEQFF. CDR3 in DNA: TGTGCCAGTACCGCCGGCCTACAACGGTCCTACAATGAGCAGTTCTTC.

Concerning this clone: Other nucleotide sequences in the sample specify the same CDR3. The chain couples TRBV30 to TRBJ1-1; 7 nucleotides agree with TRBD1. The CDR3 length is 13 residues. Germline CDR1 GTSNPN, CDR2 SVGIG (reference sequence). V dropped 4 bases and J dropped 2; count of bases not matched to a gene: 4. In nucleotides, the CDR3 is TGTGCCTGGACCAGGGGGTCCAACACTGAAGCTTTCTTT. This encodes CAWTRGSNTEAFF.

The chain uses TRBV9 and TRBJ2-1, with TRBD2 matching 15 bases. Unmatched junction bases numbered 9, after V lost 4 bases and J lost 7 bases. CDR1 is SGDLS, CDR2 YYNGEE, per germline. This CDR3 is built from 17 residues. The CDR3 DNA follows: TGTGCCAGCAGCCCAAGGACTAGCGGGAGGGATTGGAATGAGCAGTTCTTC. Its translation is CASSPRTSGRDWNEQFF.

The V and J genes are TRBV15 and TRBJ2-7; 7 nucleotides agree with TRBD2. Per the germline V gene, CDR1 is LNHNV and CDR2 is YYDKDF (reference sequence). The J segment lost 2 bases and the V segment lost 0 bases, leaving 13 bases of the junction unmatched. This CDR3 region has 18 residues. The CDR3 reads CATSRDWGADGGTYEQYF. In nucleotides, the CDR3 is TGTGCCACCAGCAGAGACTGGGGCGCCGACGGGGGGACCTACGAGCAGTACTTC.

The rearrangement links TRBV27 to TRBJ2-7; 10 nucleotides align to TRBD2. Germline V CDR1 and CDR2: MNHEY, SMNVEV (reference sequence). CDR3 length: 13 amino acids. V lost 4 bases to trimming and J lost 6 bases; unmatched junction nucleotides: 3. CDR3: CASSSGLASEQYF. The CDR3 coding sequence is TGTGCCAGCAGTTCGGGACTAGCGAGCGAGCAGTACTTC.

Of note for this clone: This sample includes further DNA sequences coding for the same CDR3. The V call is TRBV27, the J call TRBJ2-2; D is perhaps TRBD2 (5 bases). Per the germline V gene, CDR1 is MNHEY and CDR2 is SMNVEV (reference sequence). Trimming shortened V by 3 bases and J by 3 bases, and 8 bases separated the two germline ends. The CDR3 contains 14 residues. CDR3 coding DNA: TGTGCCAGCAGTTTGGCCGGGGACACCGGGGAGCTGTTTTTT. Protein: CASSLAGDTGELFF.

The gene calls are TRBV5-6 and TRBJ1-5, with 9 nucleotides matching TRBD1. Germline CDR1 SGHDT, CDR2 YYEEEE. The CDR3 runs to 16 residues. The ends lost 1 base at V and 6 bases at J; junction bases unmatched: 8. The CDR3 DNA follows: TGTGCCAGCAGCTTGAACGGACAGGGGTTGGGTCAGCCCCAGCATTTT. Protein sequence: CASSLNGQGLGQPQHF.

The gene calls are TRBV5-1 and TRBJ2-1, with D tentatively TRBD2 (6 bases). The CDR3 consists of 15 residues. Between the trimmed V and J ends, which lost 4 bases and 5 bases, there was a span of 16 bases. Germline V gene data show CDR1 as SGHRS and CDR2 as YFSETQ. CDR3: CASSPTTRIDNEQFF. As DNA, the CDR3 is TGCGCCAGCAGCCCGACGACTAGGATAGACAATGAGCAGTTCTTC.

In the case of this clone: The junction and the germline gene differ at one end; a read error may be behind it. The gene calls are TRBV6-1 and TRBJ2-7; tentatively, D is TRBD2 (6 bases). The CDR3 is made up of 18 amino acids. CDR1 and CDR2 (germline): MNHNS, SASEGT. The CDR3 loop reads CAISELPGLISTNYEQYF. The CDR3 region has the DNA TGTGCCATCAGTGAGCTCCCGGGACTCATCAGCACAAACTACGAGCAGTACTTC.

The chain links TRBV7-6 to TRBJ2-1; D is ambiguous. V was cut by 2 bases and J by 5 bases, with 13 bases left in between. Per germline, CDR1 SGHVS and CDR2 FNYEAQ. The CDR3 contains 15 residues. The CDR3 region has the DNA TGTGCCAGCAGCTTACTACAAAACCGGGACAATGAGCAGTTCTTC. Translated, it gives CASSLLQNRDNEQFF.

This clone occurred once. This chain connects TRBV2 to TRBJ2-7; the D gene is possibly TRBD2 (8 bases). The ends were cut back, 6 bases at V and 1 base at J, with 28 bases in the middle. Germline CDR1 is SNHLY and CDR2 is FYNNEI. The CDR3 spans 19 residues. The CDR3 DNA reads as TGTGCCAGCAGGGGTACAGGGGCCGAGCAGCGGGAGAGGTCCTACGAGCAGTACTTC. Encoded protein: CASRGTGAEQRERSYEQYF.

This rearrangement joins TRBV5-1 to TRBJ2-7; 7 bases fit TRBD1. Germline trimming cut 10 bases from V and 0 bases from J; bases unmatched to any gene: 7. CDR3 length: 13 residues. The V gene's germline CDR1 is SGHRS and CDR2 YFSETQ. CDR3 bases: TGCGCCTGCCGAGAGGGGGCCTCCTACGAGCAGTACTTC. Translating gives CACREGASYEQYF.

V gene TRBV5-1 combines with J gene TRBJ1-2; D is unclear. The CDR3 totals 16 residues. V dropped 4 bases and J dropped 6 bases, with 22 bases sitting between them. CDR1 is SGHRS and CDR2 is YFSETQ in the germline V gene. Here the CDR3 reads CASSPLGEDPLDGYTF. CDR3 DNA sequence: TGCGCCAGCAGCCCCCTCGGGGAAGACCCCTTAGATGGCTACACCTTC.

CDR3 sequence reads: CASRPGGYPLPYEQYF. Written as DNA, the CDR3 is TGTGCCAGCAGACCAGGGGGCTATCCCCTCCCCTACGAGCAGTACTTC. This rearrangement joins TRBV21-1 to TRBJ2-7; the table's D call of TRBD1 was not tested on the DNA. TRBV21-1 is a pseudogene locus. The CDR3 covers 16 residues.

This clone was detected only once. The V gene is TRBV19, the J gene TRBJ1-3; 7 bases are shared with TRBD1. This CDR3 has 16 amino acids. Unmatched junction bases numbered 13, after V lost 5 bases and J lost 6 bases. CDR1 is LNHDA and CDR2 is SQIVND in the germline V gene (reference sequence). The DNA for the CDR3 is TGTGCCAGTAGTGTTGCCGGGACAGAGGAAGAAAACACCATATATTTT. This gives the protein CASSVAGTEEENTIYF.

V gene TRBV19 combines with J gene TRBJ1-1; the D gene is possibly TRBD1 (6 bases). Trimming pared 10 bases from V and 7 bases from J, leaving 13 bases between. CDR3 length equals 11 residues. Germline V gene sequence: CDR1 LNHDA, CDR2 SQIVND (reference sequence). The CDR3 DNA reads TGTGCCACTGGGGGGGGCATTGAAGCTTTCTTT. Its protein is CATGGGIEAFF. The full variable domain, in which reference TRBV19 and TRBJ1-1 provide the parts outside the CDR3, is DGGITQSPKYLFRKEGQNVTLSCEQNLNHDAMYWYRQDPGQGLRLIYYSQIVNDFQKGDIAEGYSVSREKKESFPLTVTSAQKNPTAFYLCATGGGIEAFFGQGTRLTVV.